The rows below give T cell receptor beta chains drawn from one sample of a study of OX40 agonist ivuxolimab in advanced cancers. Clones were sequenced by immunoSEQ multiplex PCR, and TCRdb holds only the in-frame ones, with some missing. The sample yields 100,000 to 110,000 clones, approximately 90% seen once. Sequenced material: CD4+ or CD8+ T cells sorted from blood, taken in a trial of the OX40 agonist ivuxolimab. These receptors were collected from an adult with an advanced solid tumor such as melanoma, head and neck, liver or kidney cancer. Each CDR3 is given with its conserved first and last residue. D genes are given only for firm matches. Rows give clone size only sometimes, using once, few, many, or a class for an expanded clone.

>TRBJ2-2|TRBV7-2|NA|NA
TGTGCCAGCAGCCCATCGTTAGGCACCGGGGAGCTGTTTTTT
CASSPSLGTGELFF
>TRBJ1-5|TRBV28|NA|NA
TGTGCCAGCAGTTTATTCGGGTTTTCAACGCCCCAGCATTTT
CASSLFGFSTPQHF
>TRBJ2-3|TRBV5-6|NA|NA
TGTGCCAGCAGCTCCACCGGGACTAGCACAGATACGCAGTATTTT
CASSSTGTSTDTQYF
>TRBJ1-3|TRBV7-8|NA|once
TGTGCCAGCAGCTTAGCGGCAGGGTCTACTGGAAACACCATATATTTT
CASSLAAGSTGNTIYF
>TRBJ2-3|TRBV2|NA|NA
TGTGCCAGCAGTGAATGGGGTACCACAGATACGCAGTATTTT
CASSEWGTTDTQYF
>TRBJ1-2|TRBV18|TRBD1|NA
TGTGCCAGCTCACCGACCGGGGCAGGGGGTCCTAACTATGGCTACACCTTC
CASSPTGAGGPNYGYTF
>TRBJ2-1|TRBV6-6|TRBD2|once
TGTGCCAGCAGTCGGACTAGCGGATACAATGAGCAGTTCTTC
CASSRTSGYNEQFF
>TRBJ1-4|TRBV7-9|TRBD1|NA
TGTGCCAGCAGCTTAGGTCAGGGGGCCGGAGTTACAACTAATGAAAAACTGTTTTTT
CASSLGQGAGVTTNEKLFF
>TRBJ1-2|TRBV18|NA|NA
TGTGCCAGCTCACCAGGACTGCCTCGGAACTATGGCTACACCTTC
CASSPGLPRNYGYTF
>TRBJ2-3|TRBV6-1|TRBD2|NA
TGTGCCAGCAGTGGACTAGCCGGAGATACGCAGTATTTT
CASSGLAGDTQYF
>TRBJ1-5|TRBV6-1|TRBD1|NA
TGTGCCAGCAGTGATAAGCGACAGGGAGGTAGCAATCAGCCCCAGCATTTT
CASSDKRQGGSNQPQHF
>TRBJ2-5|TRBV6-6|NA|NA
TGTGCCAGCAGCCACGGGCGCCAAGAGACCCAGTACTTC
CASSHGRQETQYF
>TRBJ2-2|TRBV28|TRBD2|once
TGTGCCAGCAGTTTATCCGGGAGGTATTCCGGGGAGCTGTTTTTT
CASSLSGRYSGELFF
>TRBJ2-3|TRBV27|NA|NA
TGTGCCAGCAGCCTCAGGGGACCAGATACGCAGTATTTT
CASSLRGPDTQYF
>TRBJ1-3|TRBV7-2|TRBD1|NA
TGTGCCAGCAGCTTACAGACAGGGGCTGGAAACACCATATATTTT
CASSLQTGAGNTIYF
>TRBJ2-6|TRBV7-3|TRBD2|NA
TGTGCCAGCAGCCCCATTAGCGGGACGAACTCTGGGGCCAACGTCCTGACTTTC
CASSPISGTNSGANVLTF
>TRBJ2-5|TRBV9|TRBD2|NA
TGTGCCAGCTCCCAATTGAGCGGGAGGTCGCAAGAGACCCAGTACTTC
CASSQLSGRSQETQYF
>TRBJ2-1|TRBV5-4|TRBD2|NA
TGTGCCAGCAGCTTGAATGGCCGGGGGGGCTCCTACAATGAGCAGTTCTTC
CASSLNGRGGSYNEQFF
>TRBJ1-2|TRBV7-2|NA|NA
TGTGCCAGCAGCTTATTTGTCCGGGGGCGAGACTATGGCTACACCTTC
CASSLFVRGRDYGYTF
>TRBJ1-4|TRBV14|TRBD1|NA
TGTGCCAGCAGCCAAACAACAGGGGAACCTAATGAAAAACTGTTTTTT
CASSQTTGEPNEKLFF
>TRBJ2-7|TRBV9|TRBD2|NA
TGTGCCAGCAGCCCAAGAACTAGCGGACCCTACGAGCAGTACTTC
CASSPRTSGPYEQYF
>TRBJ2-7|TRBV7-2|NA|NA
TGTGCCAGCAGCAACAGACGGGGTGGCGAGCAGTACTTC
CASSNRRGGEQYF
>TRBJ2-4|TRBV29-1|NA|NA
TGCAGCGTTGTTTCTGCGGGAGCCAAAAACATTCAGTACTTC
CSVVSAGAKNIQYF
>TRBJ2-1|TRBV11-2|NA|few
TGTGCCAGCAGCTTAGTTTATGGGAGAGATAGCTCCTACAATGAGCAGTTCTTC
CASSLVYGRDSSYNEQFF
>TRBJ1-1|TRBV30|TRBD1|NA
TGTGCCTGGAGTACAGACAGGGGCACTGAAGCTTTCTTT
CAWSTDRGTEAFF
>TRBJ2-7|TRBV28|NA|NA
TGTGCCATCACAGCTGGGCAGGGGTCCGAGCAGTACTTC
CAITAGQGSEQYF
>TRBJ2-2|TRBV15|NA|NA
TGTGCCACCAGCAGAGAAAGTTGGACAGCCCGTGGGGAGCTGTTTTTT
CATSRESWTARGELFF
>TRBJ2-3|TRBV23-1|NA|NA
TGCGCCAGCAGTAGATTGACAGGGAGGTTTTACACAGATACGCAGTATTTT
CASSRLTGRFYTDTQYF
>TRBJ1-1|TRBV7-9|NA|few
TGTGCCAGCAGCTTCGACATCGGATGGAACACTGAAGCTTTCTTT
CASSFDIGWNTEAFF
>TRBJ2-1|TRBV5-1|NA|NA
TGCGCCAGCAGCTTGTTCACCTTCGACAATGAGCAGTTCTTC
CASSLFTFDNEQFF
>TRBJ2-1|TRBV2|TRBD1|NA
TGTGCCAGCAGTCAACAGGGGAACTCCTACAATGAGCAGTTCTTC
CASSQQGNSYNEQFF
>TRBJ2-3|TRBV11-2|NA|NA
TGTGCCAGCAGCCCAAGGCTGGCTAGTGGAGATACGCAGTATTTT
CASSPRLASGDTQYF
>TRBJ2-7|TRBV6-1|NA|NA
TGTGCCAGCAGTGAATGGGGGGATCCTGCATACGAGCAGTACTTC
CASSEWGDPAYEQYF
>TRBJ2-3|TRBV6-1|NA|NA
TGTGCCAGCAGTGAAAGGGGTTCCACAGATACGCAGTATTTT
CASSERGSTDTQYF
>TRBJ2-5|TRBV4-2|TRBD2|NA
TGTGCCAGCAGCCAAGAGGGTGTAGCGGGAGGGCCGGAGACCCAGTACTTC
CASSQEGVAGGPETQYF
>TRBJ1-1|TRBV27|TRBD1|NA
TGTGCCAGCAGTTTTCAGGGGGCGAGAACTGAAGCTTTCTTT
CASSFQGARTEAFF
>TRBJ2-7|TRBV27|NA|NA
TGTGCCAGCAGAACCCTGGCAGCGCTCTCCTACGAGCAGTACTTC
CASRTLAALSYEQYF
>TRBJ2-3|TRBV28|NA|NA
TGTGCCAGCAGTTCTCGGGGCACAGATACGCAGTATTTT
CASSSRGTDTQYF
>TRBJ2-3|TRBV2|TRBD2|NA
TGTGCCAGCAGTGAAGCGCTTCTAGCGGGAAGCACAGATACGCAGTATTTT
CASSEALLAGSTDTQYF
>TRBJ1-1|TRBV5-1|NA|once
TGCGCCAGCAGCGCCATGACTTCAACGCCTGAAGCTTTCTTT
CASSAMTSTPEAFF
>TRBJ2-5|TRBV7-9|NA|NA
TGTGCCAGCAGCTTAGACTCGGGCAGGTCAGAGGAGACCCAGTACTTC
CASSLDSGRSEETQYF
>TRBJ1-1|TRBV28|NA|NA
TGTGCCAGCAGTTCCCCAGGGGACGACGCCCGTAAAGCTTTCTTT
CASSSPGDDARKAFF
>TRBJ1-5|TRBV28|TRBD1|NA
TGTGCCAACGGGGGACAGGGAAGCAATCAGCCCCAGCATTTT
CANGGQGSNQPQHF
>TRBJ2-7|TRBV2|NA|NA
TGTGCCAGCGAGTGGACGAACTACGAGCAGTACTTC
CASEWTNYEQYF
>TRBJ1-4|TRBV19|TRBD1|NA
TGTGCCAGTAGAACCGGACAGGGAATTGAAAAACTGTTTTTT
CASRTGQGIEKLFF
>TRBJ2-1|TRBV15|NA|NA
TGTGCCACCAGCAGAGATTCGTCAGCCAATGAGCAGTTCTTC
CATSRDSSANEQFF
>TRBJ1-2|TRBV7-9|NA|NA
TGTGCCAGCAGCCCGGGGACTATCCGCTACTATGGCTACACCTTC
CASSPGTIRYYGYTF
>TRBJ2-1|TRBV11-2|NA|NA
TGTGCCAGCAGCTTAGAATGGACAGTCTACTACAATGAGCAGTTCTTC
CASSLEWTVYYNEQFF
>TRBJ2-7|TRBV18|NA|NA
TGTGCCAGCTCCCTTATCACAGGCAATATTGACGAGCAGTACTTC
CASSLITGNIDEQYF
>TRBJ2-2|TRBV11-3|TRBD1|once
TGTGCCAGCAGCACGGGACAGGGAGTCGGGGAGCTGTTTTTT
CASSTGQGVGELFF
>TRBJ2-7|TRBV28|NA|once
TGTGCCAGCAGTTTATTCGGTGGGGGACAACTCTACGAGCAGTACTTC
CASSLFGGGQLYEQYF
>TRBJ2-5|TRBV13|TRBD1|NA
TGTGCCAGCAGCTTAGCGGTCAGGGGGACCTCCAGCGAGACCCAGTACTTC
CASSLAVRGTSSETQYF
>TRBJ1-5|TRBV6-6|NA|NA
TGTGCCTCCCAAGTTTCAGGCAATCAGCCCCAGCATTTT
CASQVSGNQPQHF
>TRBJ1-1|TRBV5-4|NA|NA
TGTGCCAGCAGCGCGAAGGGTCGTGAAGCTTTCTTT
CASSAKGREAFF
>TRBJ2-3|TRBV7-6|TRBD2|NA
TGTGCCAGCAGCCGTAGGACTAGCGGGAGGGCGGGGACAGATACGCAGTATTTT
CASSRRTSGRAGTDTQYF
>TRBJ2-2|TRBV19|TRBD2|NA
TGTGCCAGTAGTATAGAGGCTAGCGGGGATCTACGGCTGTTTTTT
CASSIEASGDLRLFF
>TRBJ2-1|TRBV4-2|TRBD2|NA
TGTGCCAGCAGCCAAGTCGAAGGGACTAGCGGGGCCTCCTACAATGAGCAGTTCTTC
CASSQVEGTSGASYNEQFF